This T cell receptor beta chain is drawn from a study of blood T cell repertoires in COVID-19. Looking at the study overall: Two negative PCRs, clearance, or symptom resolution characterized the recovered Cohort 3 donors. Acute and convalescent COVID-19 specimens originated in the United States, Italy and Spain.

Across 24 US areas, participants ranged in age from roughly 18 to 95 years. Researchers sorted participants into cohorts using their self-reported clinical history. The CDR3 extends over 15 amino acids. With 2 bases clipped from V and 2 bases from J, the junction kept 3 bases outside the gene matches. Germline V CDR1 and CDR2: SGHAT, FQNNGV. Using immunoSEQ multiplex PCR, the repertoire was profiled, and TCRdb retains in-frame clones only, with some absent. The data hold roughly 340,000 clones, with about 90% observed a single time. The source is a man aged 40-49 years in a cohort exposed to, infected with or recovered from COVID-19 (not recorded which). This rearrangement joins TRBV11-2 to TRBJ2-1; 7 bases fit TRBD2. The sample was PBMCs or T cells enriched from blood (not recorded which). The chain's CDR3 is CASSLWLAAYNEQFF. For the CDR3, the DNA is TGTGCCAGCAGCTTATGGCTAGCGGCCTACAATGAGCAGTTCTTC.